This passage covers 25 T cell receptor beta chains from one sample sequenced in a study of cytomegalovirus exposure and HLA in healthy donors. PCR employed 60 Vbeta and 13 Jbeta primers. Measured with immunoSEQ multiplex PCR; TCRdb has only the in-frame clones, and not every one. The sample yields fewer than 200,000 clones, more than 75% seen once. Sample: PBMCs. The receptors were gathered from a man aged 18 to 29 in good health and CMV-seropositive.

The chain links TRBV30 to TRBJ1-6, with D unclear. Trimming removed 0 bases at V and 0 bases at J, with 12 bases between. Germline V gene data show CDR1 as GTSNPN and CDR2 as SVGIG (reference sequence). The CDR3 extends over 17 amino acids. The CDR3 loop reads CAWSVVLRSSYNSPLHF. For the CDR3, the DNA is TGTGCCTGGAGTGTAGTACTCCGGAGCTCCTATAATTCACCCCTCCACTTT.

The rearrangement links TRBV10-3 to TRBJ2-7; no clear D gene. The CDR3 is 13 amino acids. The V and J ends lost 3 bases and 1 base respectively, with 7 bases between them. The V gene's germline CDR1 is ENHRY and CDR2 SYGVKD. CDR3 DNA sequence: TGTGCCATCAGTGACGGCAGGTCCTACGAGCAGTACTTC. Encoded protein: CAISDGRSYEQYF.

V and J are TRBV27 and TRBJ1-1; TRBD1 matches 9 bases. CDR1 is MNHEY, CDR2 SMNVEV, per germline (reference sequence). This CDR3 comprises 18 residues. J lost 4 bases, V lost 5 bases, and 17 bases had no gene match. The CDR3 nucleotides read TGTGCCAGCAGTGCCTTTTCGGGGACAGGGCGGGTGAGCACTGAAGCTTTCTTT. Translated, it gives CASSAFSGTGRVSTEAFF.

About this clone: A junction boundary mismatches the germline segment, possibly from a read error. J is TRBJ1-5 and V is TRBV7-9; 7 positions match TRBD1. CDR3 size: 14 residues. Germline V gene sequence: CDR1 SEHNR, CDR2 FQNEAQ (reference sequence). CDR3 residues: CSSSLATGNQPQHF. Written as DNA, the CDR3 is TGTTCCAGCAGCTTGGCGACAGGGAATCAGCCCCAGCATTTT.

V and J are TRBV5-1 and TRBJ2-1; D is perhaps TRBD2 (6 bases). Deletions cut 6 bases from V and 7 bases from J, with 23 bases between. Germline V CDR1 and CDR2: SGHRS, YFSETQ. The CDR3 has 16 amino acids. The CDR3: CASNKFSGPPGNEQFF. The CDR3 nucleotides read TGCGCCAGCAACAAGTTTAGCGGCCCACCGGGGAATGAGCAGTTCTTC.

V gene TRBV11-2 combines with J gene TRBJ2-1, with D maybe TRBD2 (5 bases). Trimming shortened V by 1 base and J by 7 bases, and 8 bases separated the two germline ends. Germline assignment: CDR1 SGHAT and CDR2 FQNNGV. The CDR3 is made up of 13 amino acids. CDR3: CASSLARDNEQFF. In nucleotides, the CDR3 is TGTGCCAGCAGCTTAGCCCGGGATAATGAGCAGTTCTTC. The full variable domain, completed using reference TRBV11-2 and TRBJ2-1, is EAGVAQSPRYKIIEKRQSVAFWCNPISGHATLYWYQQILGQGPKLLIQFQNNGVVDDSQLPKDRFSAERLKGVDSTLKIQPAKLEDSAVYLCASSLARDNEQFFGPGTRLTVL.

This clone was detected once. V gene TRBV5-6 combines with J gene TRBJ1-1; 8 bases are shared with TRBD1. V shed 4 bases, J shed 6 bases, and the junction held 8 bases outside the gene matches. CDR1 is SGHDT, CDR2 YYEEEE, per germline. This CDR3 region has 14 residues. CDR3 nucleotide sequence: TGTGCCAGCAGCCGGGACAGGCTGGCTCCTGAAGCTTTCTTT. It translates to CASSRDRLAPEAFF.

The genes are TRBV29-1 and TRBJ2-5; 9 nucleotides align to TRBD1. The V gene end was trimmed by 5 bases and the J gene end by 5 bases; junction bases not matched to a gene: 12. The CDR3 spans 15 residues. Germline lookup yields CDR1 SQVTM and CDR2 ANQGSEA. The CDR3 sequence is CSVTRYRDRAETQYF. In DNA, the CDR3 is TGCAGCGTTACCCGGTACCGGGACAGGGCGGAGACCCAGTACTTC.

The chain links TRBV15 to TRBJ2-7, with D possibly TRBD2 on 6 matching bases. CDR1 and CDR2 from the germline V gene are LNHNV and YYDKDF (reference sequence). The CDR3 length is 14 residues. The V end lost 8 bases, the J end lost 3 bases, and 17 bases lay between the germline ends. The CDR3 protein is CATGPTGVRYEQYF. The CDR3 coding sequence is TGTGCCACCGGACCGACGGGGGTTCGCTACGAGCAGTACTTC.

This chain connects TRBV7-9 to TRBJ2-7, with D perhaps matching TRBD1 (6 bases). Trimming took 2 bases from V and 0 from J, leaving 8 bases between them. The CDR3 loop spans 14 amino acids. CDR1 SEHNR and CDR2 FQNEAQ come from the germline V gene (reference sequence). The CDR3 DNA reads TGTGCCAGCAGCTTACGGGACACCTCCTACGAGCAGTACTTC. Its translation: CASSLRDTSYEQYF.

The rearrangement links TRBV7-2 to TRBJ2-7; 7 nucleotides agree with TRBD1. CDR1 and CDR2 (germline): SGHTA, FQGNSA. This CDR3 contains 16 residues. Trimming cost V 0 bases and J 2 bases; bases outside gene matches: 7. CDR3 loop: CASSLAQDRFPYEQYF. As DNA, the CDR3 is TGTGCCAGCAGCTTAGCACAGGACAGGTTCCCCTACGAGCAGTACTTC. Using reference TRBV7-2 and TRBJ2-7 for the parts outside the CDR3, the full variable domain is GAGVSQSPSNKVTEKGKDVELRCDPISGHTALYWYRQSLGQGLEFLIYFQGNSAPDKSGLPSDRFSAERTGGSVSTLTIQRTQQEDSAVYLCASSLAQDRFPYEQYFGPGTRLTVT.

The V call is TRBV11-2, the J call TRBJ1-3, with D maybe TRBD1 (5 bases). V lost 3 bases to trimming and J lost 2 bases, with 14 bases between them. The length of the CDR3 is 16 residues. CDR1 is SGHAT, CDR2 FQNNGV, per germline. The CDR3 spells CASSFGGVAPGNTIYF. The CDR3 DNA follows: TGTGCCAGCAGCTTCGGGGGAGTTGCTCCTGGAAACACCATATATTTT.

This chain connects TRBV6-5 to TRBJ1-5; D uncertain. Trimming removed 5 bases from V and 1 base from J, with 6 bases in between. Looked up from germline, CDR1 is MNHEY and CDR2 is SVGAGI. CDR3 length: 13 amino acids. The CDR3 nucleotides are TGTGCCAGCAGTGGCAGAAGCAATCAGCCCCAGCATTTT. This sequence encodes CASSGRSNQPQHF.

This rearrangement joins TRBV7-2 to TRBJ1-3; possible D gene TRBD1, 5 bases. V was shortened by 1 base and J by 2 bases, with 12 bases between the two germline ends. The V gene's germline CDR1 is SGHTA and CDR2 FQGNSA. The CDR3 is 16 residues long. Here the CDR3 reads CASSLVAGQPGNTIYF. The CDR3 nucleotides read TGTGCCAGCAGCTTAGTTGCCGGACAACCTGGAAACACCATATATTTT.

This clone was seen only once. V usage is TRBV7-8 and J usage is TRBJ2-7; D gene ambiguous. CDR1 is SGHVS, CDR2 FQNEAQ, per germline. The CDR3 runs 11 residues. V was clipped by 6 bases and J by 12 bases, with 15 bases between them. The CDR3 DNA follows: TGTGCCAGCAGGCCAGAACCCCTTTCGTACTTC. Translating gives CASRPEPLSYF.

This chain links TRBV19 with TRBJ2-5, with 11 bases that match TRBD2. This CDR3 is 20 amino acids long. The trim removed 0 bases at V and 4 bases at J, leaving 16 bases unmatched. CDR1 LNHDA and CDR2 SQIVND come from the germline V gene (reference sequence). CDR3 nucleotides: TGTGCCAGTAGTATAGAGGGGGCGCCTTTAGCGGGAGGGGGCCGAGAGACCCAGTACTTC. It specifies CASSIEGAPLAGGGRETQYF.

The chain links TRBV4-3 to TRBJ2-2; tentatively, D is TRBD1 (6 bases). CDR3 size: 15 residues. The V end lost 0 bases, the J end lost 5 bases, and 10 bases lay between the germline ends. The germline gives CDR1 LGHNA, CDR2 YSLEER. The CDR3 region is CASSQEGARTGELFF. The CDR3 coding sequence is TGCGCCAGCAGCCAAGAGGGGGCGAGAACCGGGGAGCTGTTTTTT.

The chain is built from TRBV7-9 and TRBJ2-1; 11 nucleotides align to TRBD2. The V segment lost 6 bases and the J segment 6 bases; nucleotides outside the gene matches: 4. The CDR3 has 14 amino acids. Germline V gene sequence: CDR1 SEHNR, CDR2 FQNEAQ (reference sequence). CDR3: CASRASGRSNEQFF. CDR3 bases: TGTGCCAGCAGAGCTAGCGGGAGGAGCAATGAGCAGTTCTTC.

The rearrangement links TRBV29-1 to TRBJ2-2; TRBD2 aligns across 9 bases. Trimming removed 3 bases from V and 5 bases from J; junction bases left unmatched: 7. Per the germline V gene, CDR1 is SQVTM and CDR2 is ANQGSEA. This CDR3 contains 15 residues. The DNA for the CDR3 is TGCAGCGTTGATCGTCTAGCGGGAAAAACCGGGGAGCTGTTTTTT. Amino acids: CSVDRLAGKTGELFF.

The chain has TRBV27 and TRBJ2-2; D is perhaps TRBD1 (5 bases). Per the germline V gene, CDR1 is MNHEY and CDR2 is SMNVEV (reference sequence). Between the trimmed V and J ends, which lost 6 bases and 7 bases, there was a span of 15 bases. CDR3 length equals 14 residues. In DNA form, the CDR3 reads TGTGCCAGCAGCCGCGACAGAAATCTCGGGGAGCTGTTTTTT. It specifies CASSRDRNLGELFF.

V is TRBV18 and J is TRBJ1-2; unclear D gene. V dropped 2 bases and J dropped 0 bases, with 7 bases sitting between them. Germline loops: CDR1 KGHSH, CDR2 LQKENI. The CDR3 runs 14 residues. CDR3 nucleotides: TGTGCCAGCTCACCAACCGGGGCTAACTATGGCTACACCTTC. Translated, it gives CASSPTGANYGYTF.

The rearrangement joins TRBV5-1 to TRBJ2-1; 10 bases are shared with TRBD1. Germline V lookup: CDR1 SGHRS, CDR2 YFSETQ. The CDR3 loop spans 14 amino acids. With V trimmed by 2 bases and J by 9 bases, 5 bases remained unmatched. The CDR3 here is CASSFPGQGTEQFF. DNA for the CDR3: TGCGCCAGCAGCTTCCCGGGACAGGGGACTGAGCAGTTCTTC.

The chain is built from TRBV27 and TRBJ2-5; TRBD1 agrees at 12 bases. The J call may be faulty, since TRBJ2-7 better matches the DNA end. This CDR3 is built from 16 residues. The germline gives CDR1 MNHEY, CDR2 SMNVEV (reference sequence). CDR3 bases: TGTGCCAGCAGTCCTAGACCGGGACAGGGGGCCCACGAGCAGTACTTC. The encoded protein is CASSPRPGQGAHEQYF.

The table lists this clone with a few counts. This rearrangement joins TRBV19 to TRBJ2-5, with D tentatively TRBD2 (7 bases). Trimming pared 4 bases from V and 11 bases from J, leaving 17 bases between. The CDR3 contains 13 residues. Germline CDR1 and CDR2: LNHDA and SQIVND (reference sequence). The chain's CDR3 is CASSTQRGREQYF. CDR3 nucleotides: TGTGCCAGTAGTACGCAGAGGGGGAGGGAGCAGTACTTC.

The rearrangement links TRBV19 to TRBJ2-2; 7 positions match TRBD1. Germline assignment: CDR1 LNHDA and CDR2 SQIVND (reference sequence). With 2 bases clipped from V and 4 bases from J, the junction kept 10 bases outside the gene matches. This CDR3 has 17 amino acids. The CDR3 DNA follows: TGTGCCAGTAGTATAACCACGGACAGGTCGACCACCGGGGAGCTGTTTTTT. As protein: CASSITTDRSTTGELFF.